These 12 T cell receptor beta chains share one sample of origin, sequenced in a study of T cells after yellow fever vaccination. TCRdb re-called the 5' RACE reads through MiXCR, storing one row per CDR3 protein. Among more than 300,000 distinct CDR3 sequences listed, about 6.9% were seen once. The sequencing used PBMCs, collected roughly seven weeks after the first yellow fever vaccination. These receptors were taken from a man in his late teens or twenties who received the YFV17D yellow fever vaccine.

This clonotype was counted between two and nine times. The V gene is TRBV25-1, the J gene TRBJ2-4; D perhaps matches TRBD2 (5 bases). V lost 1 base and J lost 6, with 13 bases in between. Germline lookup yields CDR1 MGHDK and CDR2 SYGVNS. The CDR3 has 15 residues. As DNA, the CDR3 is TGTGCCAGCAGTGAATTCGGGGTAGGCGGAAACATTCAGTACTTC. Encoded protein: CASSEFGVGGNIQYF. The complete variable domain, with remaining parts taken from reference TRBV25-1 and TRBJ2-4, reads EADIYQTPRYLVIGTGKKITLECSQTMGHDKMYWYQQDPGMELHLIHYSYGVNSTEKGDLSSESTVSRIRTEHFPLTLESARPSHTSQYLCASSEFGVGGNIQYFGAGTRLSVL.

This clonotype has a count of ten or more. The genes are TRBV28 and TRBJ2-7; the match to TRBD1 covers 9 bases. CDR1 MDHEN and CDR2 SYDVKM come from the germline V gene. V lost 5 bases and J lost 0; bases outside the gene matches: 5. The CDR3 loop spans 15 amino acids. Here the CDR3 DNA reads TGTGCCAGCAGTAGGGACAGGGACAGCTCCTACGAGCAGTACGTC. This gives the protein CASSRDRDSSYEQYV.

This clonotype was seen repeatedly, ten times or more. J is TRBJ2-7 and V is TRBV6-2 or TRBV6-3; 7 bases fit TRBD1. CDR3 length: 15 residues. Germline V gene lookup returns CDR1 MNHEY and CDR2 SVGEGT. The V gene end was trimmed by 6 bases and the J gene end by 1 base; junction bases not matched to a gene: 9. CDR3 nucleotide sequence: TGTGCCAGCAGCACTCCCGGGACAGTTTCCTACGAGCAGTACGTC. This gives the protein CASSTPGTVSYEQYV.

The gene calls are TRBV18 and TRBJ1-1; D remains unclear. CDR1 and CDR2 from the germline V gene are KGHSH and LQKENI. Trimming pared 3 bases from V and 6 bases from J, leaving 11 bases between. The CDR3 sequence is 13 residues long. Here the CDR3 reads CASSPQPRAEAFF. CDR3 DNA sequence: TGTGCCAGCTCACCTCAACCACGGGCTGAAGCTTTCTTT. The full variable domain, completed using reference TRBV18 and TRBJ1-1, is NAGVMQNPRHLVRRRGQEARLRCSPMKGHSHVYWYRQLPEEGLKFMVYLQKENIIDESGMPKERFSAEFPKEGPSILRIQQVVRGDSAAYFCASSPQPRAEAFFGQGTRLTVV.

A few counts support this clonotype. V is TRBV4-1 and J is TRBJ2-3; D possibly corresponds to TRBD1 (6 bases). Deletions cut 1 base from V and 6 bases from J, with 20 bases between. The CDR3 is made up of 17 amino acids. Germline CDR1 and CDR2: MGHRA and YSYEKL. The CDR3 is CASSQGRGKGGADTQYF. DNA of the CDR3: TGCGCCAGCAGCCAAGGCAGGGGCAAAGGCGGCGCCGATACGCAGTATTTT.

V gene TRBV4-3 combines with J gene TRBJ1-3; D possibly corresponds to TRBD1 (5 bases). Germline V gene lookup returns CDR1 LGHNA and CDR2 YSLEER. CDR3 length: 18 amino acids. V was cut by 1 base and J by 1 base, with 17 bases left in between. Here the CDR3 DNA reads TGCGCCAGCAGCCAAGGGATTGATCAGGGCCTTTCTGGAAACACCATATATTTT. Translation gives CASSQGIDQGLSGNTIYF.

The V call is TRBV6-2 or TRBV6-3, the J call TRBJ1-4; a weak D match, TRBD1 (6 bases). The CDR3 runs to 16 residues. V was trimmed by 9 bases and J by 8 bases, leaving 25 bases between them. Germline V gene sequence: CDR1 MNHEY, CDR2 SVGEGT. The CDR3 loop reads CARLDRHSGKSEKLFF. CDR3 DNA: TGTGCCAGATTAGACAGGCATTCAGGCAAATCCGAAAAACTGTTTTTT.

The CDR3 coding sequence is TGTGCCAGCAGTTACTCAACCACAGGGGGCGCAAACACTGAAGCTTTCTTT. This codes for CASSYSTTGGANTEAFF. The chain uses TRBV6-5 and TRBJ1-1, with TRBD1 matching 9 bases. Germline CDR1 MNHEY, CDR2 SVGAGI. The CDR3 totals 17 residues. Trimming at V came to 0 bases and at J to 2 bases, leaving 7 bases not matched to a gene.

This clonotype was observed a handful of times. The V and J genes are TRBV11-2 and TRBJ2-3, with D maybe TRBD2 (6 bases). CDR1 and CDR2 (germline): SGHAT, FQNNGV. CDR3 length: 13 amino acids. V lost 8 bases and J lost 6, with 15 bases in between. CDR3 DNA: TGTGCCAGCGGATTCTCGGGGGAGGATACGCAGTATTTT. It specifies CASGFSGEDTQYF.

The rearrangement joins TRBV6-2 or TRBV6-3 to TRBJ1-1; D ambiguous. V dropped 7 bases and J dropped 0 bases, with 12 bases sitting between them. Germline lookup yields CDR1 MNHEY and CDR2 SVGEGT. The CDR3 has 14 amino acids. The DNA for the CDR3 is TGTGCCAGCACACCCGGACGGATGAACACTGAAGCTTTCTTT. Its protein is CASTPGRMNTEAFF.

At least ten counts were recorded for this clonotype. The rearrangement joins TRBV5-1 to TRBJ2-2, with D perhaps matching TRBD2 (6 bases). The CDR3 covers 14 residues. CDR1 is SGHRS, CDR2 YFSETQ, per germline. Trimming removed 2 bases at V and 2 bases at J, with 7 bases between. CDR3 protein: CASSLGTNTGELFF. The CDR3 DNA is TGCGCCAGCAGCTTAGGGACTAACACCGGGGAGCTGTTTTTT.

This clonotype has more than one count but fewer than ten. This chain links TRBV18 with TRBJ1-4; D not resolved. CDR1 and CDR2 (germline): KGHSH, LQKENI. The CDR3 has 15 residues. V gave up 2 bases and J gave up 8 bases, with 15 bases separating them. The CDR3 sequence is CASSPSTVIREKLFF. As DNA, the CDR3 is TGTGCCAGCTCACCATCTACAGTAATTCGGGAAAAACTGTTTTTT.